A single sample gave rise to the 4 T cell receptor beta chains below, sequenced in a study of control samples from healthy donors and cancer patients. The protocol was immunoSEQ multiplex PCR, while the TCRdb copy is restricted to in-frame clones and leaves out a portion. The sample yields approximately 86,000 clones, more than 75% seen once. Sequencing was done on a sample of blood. Every receptor here comes from a woman in her forties in good health.

The chain combines TRBV11-3 with TRBJ2-7; tentatively, D is TRBD1 (7 bases). The CDR3 runs to 14 residues. Germline V gives CDR1 SGHNT, CDR2 YENEEA. V lost 4 bases and J 3 bases, leaving 13 bases between the germline ends. CDR3 sequence: CASSWEDRNYEQYF. DNA for the CDR3: TGTGCCAGCAGCTGGGAGGACAGGAACTACGAGCAGTACTTC.

The J gene is TRBJ2-4, the V gene TRBV2; D gene uncertain. Germline CDR1 SNHLY, CDR2 FYNNEI. Trimming stripped 6 bases from V and 0 bases from J, with 12 bases between. The CDR3 is 15 residues long. The CDR3 spells CASRFDFVAKNIQYF. CDR3 bases: TGTGCCAGCAGGTTTGACTTCGTAGCCAAAAACATTCAGTACTTC.

The CDR3 loop is CASSLDPGQGADGYTF. CDR3 coding DNA: TGTGCCAGCAGTTTGGATCCGGGACAGGGGGCGGATGGCTACACCTTC. The V call is TRBV6-9, the J call TRBJ1-2; TRBD1 agrees at 12 bases. The CDR3 extends over 16 amino acids. V gave up 4 bases and J gave up 6 bases; unmatched junction bases: 9. Germline-derived CDR1 and CDR2 are MNHGY and SVAAGI.

The table lists this clone with many counts. The rearrangement joins TRBV7-2 to TRBJ1-2; TRBD1 matches 9 bases. With 5 bases clipped from V and 6 bases from J, the junction kept 7 bases outside the gene matches. The CDR3 covers 14 residues. In germline, CDR1 is SGHTA, CDR2 FQGNSA. The CDR3 here is CASSPYRDRDGYTF. The DNA of the CDR3 is TGTGCCAGCAGCCCCTACCGGGACAGGGATGGCTACACCTTC.